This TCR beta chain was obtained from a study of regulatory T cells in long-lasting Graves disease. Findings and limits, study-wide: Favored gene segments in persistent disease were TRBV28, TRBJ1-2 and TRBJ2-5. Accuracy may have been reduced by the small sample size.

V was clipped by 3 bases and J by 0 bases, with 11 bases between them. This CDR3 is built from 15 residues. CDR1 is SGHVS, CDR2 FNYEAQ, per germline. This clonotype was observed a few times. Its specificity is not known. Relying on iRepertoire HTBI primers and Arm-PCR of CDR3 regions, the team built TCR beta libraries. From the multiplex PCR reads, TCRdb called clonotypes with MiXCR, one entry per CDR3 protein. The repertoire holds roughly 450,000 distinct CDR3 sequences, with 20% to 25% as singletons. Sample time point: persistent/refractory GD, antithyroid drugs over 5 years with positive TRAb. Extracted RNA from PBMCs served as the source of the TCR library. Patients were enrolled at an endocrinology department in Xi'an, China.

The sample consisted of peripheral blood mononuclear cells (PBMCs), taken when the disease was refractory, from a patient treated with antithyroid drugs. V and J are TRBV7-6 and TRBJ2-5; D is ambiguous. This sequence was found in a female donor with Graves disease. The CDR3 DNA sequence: TGTGCCAGCAGCTTCCGGAGATCAAACCAAGAGACCCAGTACTTC. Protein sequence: CASSFRRSNQETQYF.